This T cell receptor (beta chain) was sequenced for a study of beta chain features in type 1 diabetes. General study points: For patients and controls alike, PCR might favor shorter templates to the same degree. Shortening of TCRB CDR3s, moderate but significant, appeared in all four CD4+ subsets of Type 1 diabetes patients.

Every bit of the isolated RNA underwent reverse transcription, so sequencing read expressed TCRB transcripts. Libraries were prepared by immunoSEQ multiplex PCR; TCRdb keeps only in-frame clonotypes and omits some of them. This sample yields 120,000 to 150,000 clones, of which 13% are seen a single time; 1.3% belongs to the top ten. A heparinised blood draw that averaged roughly 100 mL was obtained once from each donor. As regards this clone: Its cognate antigen is unknown.

Sequenced material: central memory CD4+ T cells from blood. The sequence derives from a man between 18 and 35 years old with type 1 diabetes.

The CDR3 protein is CASSPPARAEGEQYF. The CDR3 DNA is TGTGCCAGCTCACCGCCGGCCAGGGCGGAGGGCGAGCAGTACTTC. The V call is TRBV18, the J call TRBJ2-5; D is perhaps TRBD2 (6 bases). Near its end, the DNA agrees better with TRBJ2-7, so the J call may be wrong. From germline, CDR1 is KGHSH and CDR2 LQKENI. The CDR3 is 15 amino acids.